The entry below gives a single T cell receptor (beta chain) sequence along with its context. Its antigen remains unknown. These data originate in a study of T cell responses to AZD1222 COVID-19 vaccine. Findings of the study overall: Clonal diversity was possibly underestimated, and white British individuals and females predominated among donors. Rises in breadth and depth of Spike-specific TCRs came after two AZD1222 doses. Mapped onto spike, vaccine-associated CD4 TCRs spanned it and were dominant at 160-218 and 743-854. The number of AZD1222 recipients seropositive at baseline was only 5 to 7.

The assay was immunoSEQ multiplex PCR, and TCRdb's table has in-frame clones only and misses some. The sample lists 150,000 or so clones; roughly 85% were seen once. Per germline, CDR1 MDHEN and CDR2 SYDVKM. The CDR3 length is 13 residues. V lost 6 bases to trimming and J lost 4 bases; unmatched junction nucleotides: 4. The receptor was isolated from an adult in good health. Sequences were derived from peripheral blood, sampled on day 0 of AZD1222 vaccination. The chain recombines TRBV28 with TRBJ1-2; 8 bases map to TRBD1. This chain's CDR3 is CASSLDRAYGYTF. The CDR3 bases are TGTGCCAGCAGCTTGGACAGGGCCTATGGCTACACCTTC.